These 16 T cell receptor beta chains came from one sample sequenced in a study of beta chain features in type 1 diabetes listed by TCRdb under 2018. Library preparation used the immunoSEQ multiplex PCR assay. All of the isolated RNA was reverse transcribed with the High Capacity cDNA Reverse Transcription Kit, so expressed TCRB transcripts were sequenced. Imported from immuneACCESS, the table was reduced by TCRdb to in-frame sequences with V and J called. These copies leave out some clones; in studies compared against another copy, an unresolved V gene accounts for under half, and the cause of the remainder is not known. The sample records over 500,000 clones, around 15% of which are singletons. The leading ten clones occupy around 0.1% of the sample. Sequenced: naive CD4+ T cells from blood. Sample cell subset or site, as interpreted from the label and publication: true naive CD4+ T cells. Receptor source: a man younger than 35 in good health.

In nucleotides, the CDR3 is TGCGCCAGCAGCCCAAATTCCAAGGGAACCGACAGGTTATTGACAGATACGCAGTATTTT. It yields the protein CASSPNSKGTDRLLTDTQYF. The V and J genes are TRBV4-3 and TRBJ2-3; tentative D call: TRBD1 (6 bases). The V gene lost 4 bases and the J gene lost 3 bases, with 29 bases spanning the gap. Germline V lookup: CDR1 LGHNA, CDR2 YSLEER. The CDR3 length is 20 residues.

This clone came up a few times. The V gene is TRBV7-9, the J gene TRBJ1-2, with D hard to call. The CDR3 is 14 residues long. Germline loops: CDR1 SEHNR, CDR2 FQNEAQ (reference sequence). Trimming shortened V by 5 bases and J by 4 bases, and 14 bases separated the two germline ends. The CDR3 DNA is TGTGCCAGCAGCCCCAGAGCCGGGAGCTATGGCTACACCTTC. Translated, it gives CASSPRAGSYGYTF.

A few counts support this clone. The gene calls are TRBV23-1 and TRBJ2-7; 8 bases agree with TRBD2. TRBV23-1 is labeled an ORF, and its function is uncertain. This CDR3 is built from 15 residues. The V gene end was trimmed by 2 bases and the J gene end by 4 bases; junction bases not matched to a gene: 7. The CDR3 loop is CASSQRLARRYEQYF. DNA for the CDR3: TGCGCCAGCAGTCAAAGACTAGCGAGACGTTACGAGCAGTACTTC.

In this sample, this clone turned up a few times. The rearrangement joins TRBV7-9 to TRBJ2-3, with 7 bases identical to TRBD1. The V gene's germline CDR1 is SEHNR and CDR2 FQNEAQ (reference sequence). The CDR3 totals 15 residues. Losses at the gene ends were 2 bases for V and 4 bases for J; bases not matched to a gene: 6. The CDR3 coding sequence is TGTGCCAGCAGCTTATCACAGGGGAGTGCAGATACGCAGTATTTT. As protein: CASSLSQGSADTQYF.

About this clone itself: At one boundary the junction diverges from the germline segment, which might be a read error. The chain is built from TRBV7-7 and TRBJ2-6, with 7 bases matching TRBD1. Looked up from germline, CDR1 is SSHAT and CDR2 is FNYEAQ (reference sequence). The CDR3 has 15 amino acids. CDR3 sequence reads: CASSSTGNGANVLTF. CDR3 coding DNA: TGTGCTAGCAGCTCGACAGGGAACGGGGCCAACGTCCTGACTTTC.

The chain is built from TRBV19 and TRBJ2-5; perhaps TRBD1 as D (6 bases). V lost 5 bases, J lost 2 bases, and 18 bases lay in between. The germline gives CDR1 LNHDA, CDR2 SQIVND (reference sequence). The CDR3 contains 16 residues. The CDR3 protein is CASSPGGRGLQETQYF. CDR3 in DNA: TGTGCCAGTAGTCCGGGTGGCAGGGGCCTACAAGAGACCCAGTACTTC.

V usage is TRBV7-2 and J usage is TRBJ2-1; 14 nucleotides align to TRBD2. J was trimmed by 6 bases and V by 6 bases; bases with no gene match: 7. This CDR3 contains 16 residues. The germline gives CDR1 SGHTA, CDR2 FQGNSA. The CDR3 protein is CASRRLAGGLGNEQFF. Written as DNA, the CDR3 is TGTGCCAGCAGGAGACTAGCGGGGGGGCTCGGCAATGAGCAGTTCTTC.

This clone showed up just a few times. The chain has TRBV2 and TRBJ2-7; 7 bases line up with TRBD2. This CDR3 is 14 amino acids long. V lost 6 bases and J lost 3; bases outside the gene matches: 8. Germline loops: CDR1 SNHLY, CDR2 FYNNEI. CDR3 nucleotides: TGTGCCAGCAGGGGGTCAGGGAGGGGCTACGAGCAGTACTTC. It encodes CASRGSGRGYEQYF. The full variable domain, with the rest looked up from reference TRBV2 and TRBJ2-7, is EPEVTQTPSHQVTQMGQEVILRCVPISNHLYFYWYRQILGQKVEFLVSFYNNEISEKSEIFDDQFSVERPDGSNFTLKIRSTKLEDSAMYFCASRGSGRGYEQYFGPGTRLTVT.

This clone was detected a few times. CDR3 bases: TGTGCCAGCAGTGACCTACAGGTAATGGGGAGGGAGCAGTACTTC. It codes for CASSDLQVMGREQYF. This chain connects TRBV27 to TRBJ2-7; tentatively, D is TRBD2 (6 bases). Germline V gene sequence: CDR1 MNHEY, CDR2 SMNVEV (reference sequence). Trimming left V 5 bases short and J 7 bases short, with 21 bases between. CDR3 length: 15 residues.

The chain couples TRBV5-1 to TRBJ2-1, with 12 bases lining up with TRBD2. Germline CDR1 SGHRS, CDR2 YFSETQ. The V gene end was trimmed by 5 bases and the J gene end by 5 bases; junction bases not matched to a gene: 2. This CDR3 is built from 14 residues. CDR3 sequence (DNA): TGCGCCAGCAGTGCTAGCGGGAGGGACAATGAGCAGTTCTTC. Protein product: CASSASGRDNEQFF. Combining the CDR3 with reference TRBV5-1 and TRBJ2-1 gives the whole variable domain KAGVTQTPRYLIKTRGQQVTLSCSPISGHRSVSWYQQTPGQGLQFLFEYFSETQRNKGNFPGRFSGRQFSNSRSEMNVSTLELGDSALYLCASSASGRDNEQFFGPGTRLTVL.

This clone was detected a few times. The chain joins TRBV29-1 to TRBJ2-3; 14 bases are shared with TRBD2. V was clipped by 6 bases and J by 0 bases; unmatched bases: 5. Germline lookup yields CDR1 SQVTM and CDR2 ANQGSEA. CDR3 length: 16 amino acids. CDR3 region: CSVTSGREGSTDTQYF. DNA for the CDR3: TGCAGCGTGACTAGCGGGAGGGAAGGGAGCACAGATACGCAGTATTTT.

This clone was counted a few times. V usage is TRBV28 and J usage is TRBJ1-2; D is uncertain. Germline CDR1 is MDHEN and CDR2 is SYDVKM. The CDR3 is 11 residues long. V lost 3 bases to trimming and J lost 5 bases, with 4 bases between them. The CDR3: CASSFQYGYTF. For the CDR3, the DNA is TGTGCCAGCAGTTTCCAATATGGCTACACCTTC.

This clone has only a few counts. The J gene is TRBJ2-1, the V gene TRBV11-2; perhaps TRBD1 as D (5 bases). Germline CDR1 reads SGHAT; CDR2 reads FQNNGV. This CDR3 comprises 14 residues. Between the trimmed V and J ends, which lost 1 base and 3 bases, there was a span of 7 bases. The CDR3 spells CASSLAGFYNEQFF. CDR3 DNA: TGTGCCAGCAGCTTAGCAGGGTTCTACAATGAGCAGTTCTTC.

The CDR3 protein is CASSPRQGNTGELFF. The CDR3 coding sequence is TGTGCCAGCAGCCCGCGCCAGGGGAACACCGGGGAGCTGTTTTTT. The gene calls are TRBV11-1 and TRBJ2-2; D is perhaps TRBD1 (5 bases). From germline, CDR1 is SGHAT and CDR2 FQDESV (reference sequence). Between the trimmed V and J ends, which lost 5 bases and 1 base, there was a span of 11 bases. The CDR3 has 15 amino acids.

This clone was found a few times. V is TRBV27 and J is TRBJ1-5; D is perhaps TRBD1 (6 bases). Trimming removed 10 bases from V and 3 bases from J, with 10 bases in between. The CDR3 has 12 residues. Per germline, CDR1 MNHEY and CDR2 SMNVEV (reference sequence). The CDR3: CATGQFNQPQHF. DNA for the CDR3: TGTGCCACCGGACAGTTCAATCAGCCCCAGCATTTT.

This sequence joins TRBV7-3 and TRBJ1-2; 8 bases agree with TRBD1. V dropped 3 bases and J dropped 8; count of bases not matched to a gene: 5. Germline V gene data show CDR1 as SGHTA and CDR2 as FQGTGA. The CDR3 length is 13 residues. This CDR3 is CASSFGQGTGYTF. CDR3 nucleotides: TGTGCCAGCAGCTTCGGACAGGGCACAGGCTACACCTTC.